Listed below are T cell receptor beta chains from one sample, sequenced in a study of blood T cell repertoires in COVID-19. TCRdb keeps only in-frame clones here, not all; method: immunoSEQ multiplex PCR. The table shows some 98,000 clones, with approximately 80% occurring only once. Sequenced sample: peripheral blood. These receptor sequences come from a man between 65 and 79 years old with active or convalescent COVID-19. Both conserved end residues are part of each CDR3. The D gene is left open where the match is weak. Size tells how often a clone was seen (once, few, many) or the class of an expanded clone, and some rows leave it out.

clone_size,j_call,d_call,cdr3_length,v_call,cdr3_aa,cdr3_nt
NA,TRBJ1-6,NA,14,TRBV5-6,CASGSESADSPLHF,TGTGCCAGCGGTTCCGAGTCGGCGGATTCACCCCTCCACTTT
NA,TRBJ2-2,NA,13,TRBV6-5,CASRRGATGELFF,TGTGCCAGCCGCAGGGGGGCCACCGGGGAGCTGTTTTTT
NA,TRBJ2-5,NA,14,TRBV5-4,CASRLVRDSPTQYF,TGTGCCAGCAGACTCGTCCGGGATTCGCCGACCCAGTACTTC
NA,TRBJ2-5,TRBD2,17,TRBV11-3,CASSLGRTSGTEETQYF,TGTGCCAGCAGCTTAGGGAGGACTAGCGGCACAGAAGAGACCCAGTACTTC
once,TRBJ2-1,TRBD2,15,TRBV18,CASSPAREGDNEQFF,TGTGCCAGCTCCCCCGCTCGGGAGGGAGACAATGAGCAGTTCTTC
NA,TRBJ1-2,TRBD1,17,TRBV5-5,CASSLVVTGEKNYGYTF,TGTGCCAGCAGCTTGGTGGTGACAGGGGAGAAAAACTATGGCTACACCTTC
NA,TRBJ2-4,NA,15,TRBV27,CASSLGGIAKNIQYF,TGTGCCAGCAGCTTGGGGGGAATAGCCAAAAACATTCAGTACTTC
NA,TRBJ1-6,NA,13,TRBV11-3,CASSSGTNSPLHF,TGTGCCAGCAGTTCCGGGACAAATTCACCCCTCCACTTT
NA,TRBJ2-7,NA,11,TRBV12-3/TRBV12-4,CASSSGYEQYF,TGTGCCAGCTCATCCGGGTACGAGCAGTACTTC
once,TRBJ2-3,NA,12,TRBV10-2,CASSPPGDTQYF,TGCGCCAGCAGTCCCCCAGGGGATACGCAGTATTTT
NA,TRBJ1-6,NA,14,TRBV3-1/TRBV3-2,CASSQDSLNSPLHF,TGTGCCAGCAGCCAGGACAGTCTGAATTCACCCCTCCACTTT
NA,TRBJ2-1,TRBD2,15,TRBV30,CACSPGTSIYNEQFF,TGTGCTTGCTCCCCCGGGACTAGCATTTACAATGAGCAGTTCTTC
NA,TRBJ1-4,TRBD1,15,TRBV5-5,CASSSTGETNEKLFF,TGTGCCAGCAGCTCCACAGGGGAAACTAATGAAAAACTGTTTTTT
NA,TRBJ2-7,TRBD1,16,TRBV10-2,CASSENRGAPRVEQYF,TGCGCCAGCAGTGAGAACAGGGGTGCCCCTCGGGTCGAGCAGTACTTC
NA,TRBJ1-1,NA,15,TRBV5-4,CASSLSPGMGTEAFF,TGTGCCAGCAGCTTAAGTCCAGGGATGGGAACTGAAGCTTTCTTT
NA,TRBJ2-7,NA,17,TRBV7-9,CASSPTWTTRLQYEQYF,TGTGCCAGCAGCCCGACATGGACTACCCGATTGCAATACGAGCAGTACTTC
NA,TRBJ1-6,NA,16,TRBV6-1,CASSEPGGRNNSPLHF,TGTGCCAGCAGTGAACCGGGGGGCAGGAATAATTCACCCCTCCACTTT
NA,TRBJ1-4,TRBD1,15,TRBV5-4,CASSAAGTGTEKLFF,TGTGCCAGCAGCGCAGCCGGGACAGGGACCGAAAAACTGTTTTTT
NA,TRBJ2-7,NA,16,TRBV19,CASSKSAGSTSYEQYF,TGTGCCAGTAGTAAATCAGCAGGCTCAACCTCCTACGAGCAGTACTTC
NA,TRBJ1-1,NA,17,TRBV10-3,CAISESAGAVVNTEAFF,TGTGCCATCAGTGAGTCTGCAGGGGCTGTGGTGAACACTGAAGCTTTCTTT
NA,TRBJ1-6,NA,15,TRBV30,CAWTTDGSRNSPLHF,TGTGCCTGGACCACAGATGGGTCAAGGAATTCACCCCTCCACTTT
NA,TRBJ2-7,TRBD2,18,TRBV2,CASSEALRQRGGSYEQYF,TGTGCCAGCAGTGAAGCGCTTCGGCAGCGGGGGGGATCCTACGAGCAGTACTTC
once,TRBJ2-7,TRBD2,16,TRBV2,CASSEGSGGAPDEQYF,TGTGCCAGCAGTGAAGGCAGCGGGGGGGCACCCGACGAGCAGTACTTC
NA,TRBJ1-5,NA,12,TRBV12-3/TRBV12-4,CASSQQNQPQHF,TGTGCCAGCAGTCAACAAAATCAGCCCCAGCATTTT
NA,TRBJ1-5,NA,14,TRBV5-6,CASSNWDGRQPQHF,TGTGCCAGCAGCAACTGGGACGGGAGGCAGCCCCAGCATTTT